Below are 17 T cell receptor beta chains sequenced from a single sample in a study of T cells in Graves' hyperthyroidism and ophthalmopathy. TCR beta CDR3 region amplification was performed from RNA transcripts. The TCR CDR3 was amplified in a first-round RT-PCR using the HTBI primer set. TCRdb re-analysed the multiplex PCR reads in MiXCR, keeping a single row per CDR3 protein. The table records roughly 710,000 distinct CDR3 sequences, approximately 40% of them present only once. Sequenced material: blood. The receptors shown here come from a woman aged 40 to 50 with Graves' hyperthyroidism.

The chain is built from TRBV10-2 and TRBJ1-1; TRBD1 matches 7 bases. Germline V gene lookup returns CDR1 WSHSY and CDR2 SAAADI. The CDR3 is made up of 15 amino acids. After removal of 4 bases from V and 3 bases from J, the junction contained 8 bases not matched to a gene. The CDR3 DNA follows: TGCGCCAGCAGTGCCAGGGGGGGTATGGACACTGAAGCTTTCTTT. Residues: CASSARGGMDTEAFF.

This clonotype was detected only a few times. The CDR3 protein is CASSIFGGQPNEKLFF. Here the CDR3 DNA reads TGTGCCAGTAGTATTTTCGGCGGGCAGCCTAATGAAAAACTGTTTTTT. This chain uses TRBV19 with TRBJ1-4; D gene ambiguous. CDR1 is LNHDA and CDR2 is SQIVND in the germline V gene (reference sequence). The V and J ends lost 3 bases and 3 bases respectively, with 14 bases between them. This CDR3 spans 16 amino acids. Together with reference TRBV19 and TRBJ1-4, the CDR3 gives the full variable domain: DGGITQSPKYLFRKEGQNVTLSCEQNLNHDAMYWYRQDPGQGLRLIYYSQIVNDFQKGDIAEGYSVSREKKESFPLTVTSAQKNPTAFYLCASSIFGGQPNEKLFFGSGTQLSVL.

Notes on this clonotype: This may be a read error: a much more frequent sequence differs by one nucleotide. The V gene is TRBV12-3 or TRBV12-4, the J gene TRBJ1-2, with unresolved D. Between the trimmed V and J ends, which lost 1 base and 4 bases, there was a span of 13 bases. This CDR3 comprises 15 residues. This CDR3 reads CASSLGDGSSYGYTF. CDR3 in DNA: TGTGCCAGCAGTTTAGGTGACGGGAGTAGCTATGGCTACACCTTC.

As to this clonotype: This likely comes from a read error, as the CDR3 has no conserved phenylalanine or tryptophan at its end. The limits of the CDR3 on the DNA are not certain, so only TCRdb's listed CDR3 is given. The CDR3: CAIHPTENT. The V call is TRBV10-3, the J call TRBJ1-3. The CDR3 spans 9 amino acids, including both terminal residues. Germline V CDR1 and CDR2: ENHRY, SYGVKD.

This clonotype has more than one count but fewer than ten. The rearrangement uses TRBV29-1 and TRBJ2-3, with 9 bases that match TRBD1. Germline trimming cut 3 bases from V and 4 bases from J; bases unmatched to any gene: 8. The CDR3 has 15 amino acids. Germline V gene lookup returns CDR1 SQVTM and CDR2 ANQGSEA. CDR3 nucleotides: TGCAGCGTTGAGGACAGGGGTTTTTTTTCAGATACGCAGTATTTT. This gives the protein CSVEDRGFFSDTQYF.

V and J are TRBV6-6 and TRBJ1-6; D is ambiguous. CDR3 length: 14 amino acids. Germline V lookup: CDR1 MNHNY, CDR2 SVGAGI (reference sequence). Trimming removed 7 bases from V and 0 bases from J, with 7 bases in between. The CDR3 nucleotides read TGTGCCAGCATGGCGAGCTCCTATAATTCACCCCTCCACTTT. It yields the protein CASMASSYNSPLHF.

The chain combines TRBV7-3 with TRBJ1-6; D is perhaps TRBD1 (6 bases). Germline assignment: CDR1 SGHTA and CDR2 FQGTGA. V shed 8 bases and J shed 7 bases, with 15 bases lying between them. The CDR3 is made up of 14 amino acids. The CDR3 protein is CASGRGVLNSPLHF. In nucleotides, the CDR3 is TGTGCCAGCGGGAGGGGGGTCCTGAATTCACCCCTCCACTTT.

This clonotype was found many times. Here the CDR3 reads CASSQGSPLHF. In DNA form, the CDR3 reads TGTGCCAGCAGCCAAGGGTCACCCCTCCACTTT. This chain connects TRBV7-2 to TRBJ1-6; D is unresolved. V was clipped by 5 bases and J by 10 bases, with 6 bases between them. CDR1 is SGHTA, CDR2 FQGNSA, per germline. The CDR3 sequence is 11 residues long.

This clonotype was seen a handful of times. The chain employs TRBV6-5 and TRBJ1-1, with TRBD1 matching 8 bases. CDR1 and CDR2 (germline): MNHEY, SVGAGI. The CDR3 totals 13 residues. Trimming took 4 bases from V and 8 from J; bases not matched to a gene: 6. The CDR3 region is CASSSWTGPEAFF. CDR3 coding DNA: TGTGCCAGCAGTTCCTGGACAGGGCCAGAAGCTTTCTTT.

This clonotype was counted ten times or more. This chain links TRBV2 with TRBJ1-5, with a weak D call TRBD1 (5 bases). Per germline, CDR1 SNHLY and CDR2 FYNNEI. V was clipped by 6 bases and J by 2 bases, with 17 bases between them. There are 16 residues in the CDR3. CDR3 protein: CASSPQGGSGNQPQHF. CDR3 DNA: TGTGCCAGCAGCCCCCAGGGTGGCTCGGGCAATCAGCCCCAGCATTTT.

The genes are TRBV24-1 and TRBJ2-7, with D unresolved. The V gene's germline CDR1 is KGHDR and CDR2 SFDVKD. The CDR3 is made up of 12 amino acids. V was pared by 6 bases and J by 5 bases, with 10 bases between. Written as DNA, the CDR3 is TGTGCCACCAGTTCGGGTGGCAACGAGCAGTACTTC. Its translation is CATSSGGNEQYF.

This clonotype was observed at least ten times. DNA of the CDR3: TGTGCCAGTAGTATGGACAAGATGAACACTGAAGCTTTCTTT. This codes for CASSMDKMNTEAFF. V usage is TRBV19 and J usage is TRBJ1-1; a weak D match, TRBD1 (5 bases). The CDR3 runs 14 residues. CDR1 and CDR2 (germline): LNHDA, SQIVND (reference sequence). The V and J ends lost 3 bases and 0 bases respectively, with 8 bases between them.

CDR3 sequence reads: CASNSRRQSTEAFF. Written as DNA, the CDR3 is TGTGCCAGCAATTCGAGGCGTCAGTCCACTGAAGCTTTCTTT. V is TRBV2 and J is TRBJ1-1; D ambiguous. Between the trimmed V and J ends, which lost 7 bases and 4 bases, there was a span of 16 bases. Germline loops: CDR1 SNHLY, CDR2 FYNNEI. This CDR3 spans 14 amino acids. Full variable domain (outside the CDR3, taken from reference TRBV2 and TRBJ1-1): EPEVTQTPSHQVTQMGQEVILRCVPISNHLYFYWYRQILGQKVEFLVSFYNNEISEKSEIFDDQFSVERPDGSNFTLKIRSTKLEDSAMYFCASNSRRQSTEAFFGQGTRLTVV.

This clonotype came up a few times. The chain employs TRBV20-1 and TRBJ1-1, with TRBD1 matching 7 bases. The germline V gene encodes CDR1 DFQATT and CDR2 SNEGSKA (reference sequence). The CDR3 runs to 13 residues. After removal of 5 bases from V and 1 base from J, the junction contained 4 bases not matched to a gene. The chain's CDR3 is CSAARQGNTEAFF. CDR3 DNA sequence: TGCAGTGCTGCCCGACAGGGGAACACTGAAGCTTTCTTT.

This chain links TRBV4-3 with TRBJ2-7, with 8 bases aligning to TRBD1. Per the germline V gene, CDR1 is LGHNA and CDR2 is YSLEER. The CDR3 extends over 16 amino acids. The V gene end was trimmed by 0 bases and the J gene end by 2 bases; junction bases not matched to a gene: 6. CDR3 region: CASSQDPTGGTYEQYF. Here the CDR3 DNA reads TGCGCCAGCAGCCAAGATCCCACAGGGGGGACCTACGAGCAGTACTTC.

The chain employs TRBV15 and TRBJ2-3; unclear D gene. V lost 0 bases, J lost 1 base, and 5 bases lay in between. CDR3 length: 14 residues. Germline loops: CDR1 LNHNV, CDR2 YYDKDF (reference sequence). CDR3 protein: CATSRDLRTDTQYF. For the CDR3, the DNA is TGTGCCACCAGCAGAGATCTACGCACAGATACGCAGTATTTT.

This clonotype was detected ten times or more. CDR3 region: CASTLSPYEQYF. CDR3 coding DNA: TGTGCCAGCACCCTAAGCCCCTACGAGCAGTACTTC. The chain joins TRBV7-2 to TRBJ2-7; D is unclear. Germline V CDR1 and CDR2: SGHTA, FQGNSA. This CDR3 has 12 amino acids. V was shortened by 7 bases and J by 2 bases, with 9 bases between the two germline ends.